The 3 T cell receptor beta chains given below trace back to one sample, sequenced in a study of T cells in Graves' hyperthyroidism and ophthalmopathy. The investigators amplified TCR beta CDR3 regions from RNA transcripts. With the HTBI primer set, the TCR CDR3 went through a first round of RT-PCR. TCRdb itself ran the multiplex PCR reads through MiXCR, one entry per CDR3 protein. The table shows 500,000 to 750,000 distinct CDR3 sequences, with around 16% occurring only once. The sequenced sample consisted of blood. The receptor source for this set is a woman under 40 with Graves' hyperthyroidism.

This clonotype was detected a few times. V and J are TRBV6-1 and TRBJ2-1, with D uncertain. CDR1 and CDR2 (germline): MNHNS, SASEGT. V lost 4 bases and J 6 bases, leaving 7 bases between the germline ends. This CDR3 comprises 12 residues. The DNA of the CDR3 is TGTGCCAGCAGTGGGGCCCGCAATGAGCAGTTCTTC. It encodes CASSGARNEQFF.

There are a few counts of this clonotype. The chain employs TRBV24-1 and TRBJ2-7; 12 nucleotides agree with TRBD2. V was clipped by 4 bases and J by 4 bases; unmatched bases: 25. Germline assignment: CDR1 KGHDR and CDR2 SFDVKD. The length of the CDR3 is 22 residues. The CDR3 DNA follows: TGTGCCACCAGTGACGCCAACCCTCAGGGGAGTTCGACTAGCGGGAGCCCGTACGAGCAGTACTTC. It encodes CATSDANPQGSSTSGSPYEQYF.

In its sample, this clonotype was seen many times. The V call is TRBV20-1, the J call TRBJ2-3; 11 bases match TRBD2. The CDR3 consists of 15 residues. Germline CDR1 DFQATT, CDR2 SNEGSKA (reference sequence). The V and J ends lost 6 bases and 0 bases, in that order; junction bases with no gene match: 5. The DNA for the CDR3 is TGCAGTGCGCCGACTAGCGGGGTTAGCACAGATACGCAGTATTTT. Protein sequence: CSAPTSGVSTDTQYF.